These 29 T cell receptor beta chains were all obtained from the same sample, sequenced in a study of CD8 T cells in Susac syndrome. Random hexamers were used to reverse transcribe the RNA input (about 0.5 to 1 ug). TCRdb re-analysed the immunoSEQ multiplex PCR reads in MiXCR, keeping a single row per CDR3 protein. The sample lists hundreds of thousands of distinct CDR3 sequences, almost 85% occurring once. The source material was CD8+ T cells from PBMCs. The receptors originated from a human donor with multiple sclerosis.

This rearrangement joins TRBV7-8 to TRBJ1-6; 7 nucleotides line up with TRBD1. The CDR3 consists of 14 residues. Germline CDR1 SGHVS, CDR2 FQNEAQ. V lost 5 bases to trimming and J lost 12 bases; unmatched junction nucleotides: 10. The CDR3 region has the DNA TGTGCCAGCAGCCAAAGGGACAGCCTCCGACCCCTCCACTTT. Encoded protein: CASSQRDSLRPLHF. Variable domain in full (rest from reference TRBV7-8 and TRBJ1-6): GAGVSQSPRYKVAKRGQDVALRCDPISGHVSLFWYQQALGQGPEFLTYFQNEAQLDKSGLPSDRFFAERPEGSVSTLKIQRTQQEDSAVYLCASSQRDSLRPLHFGNGTRLTVT.

The chain employs TRBV29-1 and TRBJ1-2, with 8 bases identical to TRBD1. With 3 bases clipped from V and 5 bases from J, the junction kept 8 bases outside the gene matches. Germline CDR1 is SQVTM and CDR2 is ANQGSEA. The CDR3 has 14 amino acids. The CDR3, as DNA: TGCAGCGTTGAGAACAGGGACAGGAAGTATGGCTACACCTTC. Translation: CSVENRDRKYGYTF.

The chain joins TRBV29-1 to TRBJ2-7; 8 bases agree with TRBD2. V lost 5 bases, J lost 0 bases, and 3 bases stayed unmatched. Germline V lookup: CDR1 SQVTM, CDR2 ANQGSEA. The CDR3 contains 13 residues. As DNA, the CDR3 is TGCAGCGTTCGGGGGGGCCTCTCCTACGAGCAGTACTTC. Translation: CSVRGGLSYEQYF.

The rearrangement links TRBV4-3 to TRBJ2-3; possible D gene TRBD2, 6 bases. The CDR3 runs to 15 residues. Germline V CDR1 and CDR2: LGHNA, YSLEER. V lost 0 bases and J 6 bases, leaving 13 bases between the germline ends. The CDR3 protein is CASSQDTSRPDTQYF. For the CDR3, the DNA is TGCGCCAGCAGCCAAGATACTAGCCGCCCGGATACGCAGTATTTT.

This clonotype is a singleton in its sample. The chain joins TRBV12-3 or TRBV12-4 to TRBJ2-2, with D tentatively TRBD1 (6 bases). Trimming took 10 bases from V and 4 from J, leaving 16 bases between them. The CDR3 covers 14 residues. The CDR3 bases are TGTGCCACCCTGTATGCAGGGGCCACCGGGGAGCTGTTTTTT. This encodes CATLYAGATGELFF.

This chain uses TRBV16 with TRBJ1-5; D is unresolved. From germline, CDR1 is KGHSY and CDR2 FQNENV. The CDR3 has 17 amino acids. V lost 2 bases to trimming and J lost 4 bases, with 18 bases between them. Written as DNA, the CDR3 is TGTGCCAGCAGCCAACCAATCTCTTTGTGGGGTAATCAGCCCCAGCATTTT. The encoded protein is CASSQPISLWGNQPQHF. The full variable domain, completed using reference TRBV16 and TRBJ1-5, is GEEVAQTPKHLVRGEGQKAKLYCAPIKGHSYVFWYQQVLKNEFKFLISFQNENVFDETGMPKERFSAKCLPNSPCSLEIQATKLEDSAVYFCASSQPISLWGNQPQHFGDGTRLSIL.

V is TRBV7-9 and J is TRBJ1-2; D not resolved. V lost 7 bases to trimming and J lost 0 bases, with 15 bases between them. Germline-derived CDR1 and CDR2 are SEHNR and FQNEAQ (reference sequence). This CDR3 region has 15 residues. CDR3 sequence reads: CASNIEEVTNYGYTF. In DNA, the CDR3 is TGTGCCAGCAACATAGAGGAGGTTACTAACTATGGCTACACCTTC.

The rearrangement links TRBV20-1 to TRBJ1-1, with a weak D call TRBD1 (5 bases). The CDR3 covers 14 residues. The germline V gene encodes CDR1 DFQATT and CDR2 SNEGSKA (reference sequence). Trimming left V 0 bases short and J 4 bases short, with 12 bases between. Here the CDR3 DNA reads TGCAGTGCTAGAGATGGGTGGGGGGGCACTGAAGCTTTCTTT. Amino acid sequence: CSARDGWGGTEAFF.

This chain links TRBV30 with TRBJ1-4, with D maybe TRBD1 (6 bases). CDR1 and CDR2 from the germline V gene are GTSNPN and SVGIG (reference sequence). The CDR3 length is 13 residues. V lost 2 bases, J lost 8 bases, and 12 bases lay in between. CDR3 coding DNA: TGTGCCTGGAGTCCGGGGGCCCTCGAAAAACTGTTTTTT. The encoded protein is CAWSPGALEKLFF.

The chain employs TRBV6-5 and TRBJ2-7; TRBD1 agrees at 8 bases. J gave up 1 base and V 2 bases, and 10 bases lay outside the gene matches. This CDR3 has 17 amino acids. CDR1 is MNHEY, CDR2 SVGAGI, per germline. The CDR3 nucleotides are TGTGCCAGCAGTTACCAGACAGGGGAATTCAAATCCTACGAGCAGTACTTC. Its translation is CASSYQTGEFKSYEQYF.

The chain links TRBV7-6 to TRBJ2-2, with unresolved D. With 1 base removed from V and 6 bases from J, the gap between germline ends came to 12 bases. The germline V gene has CDR1 SGHVS and CDR2 FNYEAQ. CDR3 length: 15 residues. CDR3 in DNA: TGTGCCAGCAGCTTAGAAGTAAAGGGCGCCGGGGAGCTGTTTTTT. It translates to CASSLEVKGAGELFF.

The rearrangement uses TRBV20-1 and TRBJ2-1, with TRBD2 matching 8 bases. The CDR3 is 16 amino acids. In germline, CDR1 is DFQATT, CDR2 SNEGSKA (reference sequence). J lost 3 bases, V lost 3 bases, and 10 bases had no gene match. The CDR3 loop reads CSASNPREAVYNEQFF. Written as DNA, the CDR3 is TGCAGTGCTAGTAACCCGCGGGAGGCGGTCTACAATGAGCAGTTCTTC.

The genes are TRBV7-9 and TRBJ2-7; 12 positions match TRBD2. V trimming: 6 bases; J trimming: 0 bases; junction bases outside the gene matches: 3. CDR3 length: 15 residues. Germline V gene sequence: CDR1 SEHNR, CDR2 FQNEAQ (reference sequence). The CDR3 reads CASSLAGGPSYEQYF. For the CDR3, the DNA is TGTGCCAGCAGTCTAGCGGGAGGGCCCTCCTACGAGCAGTACTTC.

CDR3 loop: CASSYPQGSPQHF. Written as DNA, the CDR3 is TGTGCCAGCAGTTACCCGCAGGGATCGCCCCAGCATTTT. The chain links TRBV6-2 or TRBV6-3 to TRBJ1-5, with a possible D match to TRBD1 (5 bases). This CDR3 spans 13 amino acids. From germline, CDR1 is MNHEY and CDR2 SVGEGT. The V end lost 2 bases, the J end lost 9 bases, and 11 bases lay between the germline ends.

The genes are TRBV5-1 and TRBJ2-7; possible D gene TRBD2, 6 bases. CDR1 and CDR2 from the germline V gene are SGHRS and YFSETQ. V shed 3 bases and J shed 2 bases, with 18 bases lying between them. The CDR3 spans 16 residues. The CDR3 coding sequence is TGCGCCAGCAGCTACACAACGGGAGTTATCACCTACGAGCAGTACTTC. The encoded protein is CASSYTTGVITYEQYF.

This sequence joins TRBV10-3 and TRBJ1-2; TRBD1 agrees at 8 bases. The CDR3 has 15 amino acids. Germline CDR1 ENHRY, CDR2 SYGVKD. V gave up 2 bases and J gave up 6 bases; unmatched junction bases: 8. For the CDR3, the DNA is TGTGCCATCAGTGAGCAAGACAGGGGAAGGGATGGCTACACCTTC. Translating it yields CAISEQDRGRDGYTF.

The genes are TRBV19 and TRBJ1-1; D not certain. Germline CDR1 reads LNHDA; CDR2 reads SQIVND (reference sequence). The ends were cut back, 2 bases at V and 4 bases at J, with 11 bases in the middle. This CDR3 has 14 residues. The CDR3 nucleotides read TGTGCCAGTAGTATAACGCCTTCGGGCACTGAAGCTTTCTTT. Translation gives CASSITPSGTEAFF.

V is TRBV7-9 and J is TRBJ1-4; 7 positions agree with TRBD1. The CDR3 totals 16 residues. Looked up from germline, CDR1 is SEHNR and CDR2 is FQNEAQ (reference sequence). J was trimmed by 7 bases and V by 1 base; bases with no gene match: 9. For the CDR3, the DNA is TGTGCCAGCAGCTTAGATTCGGGTGCAGGGGGTGAAAAACTGTTTTTT. Translating it yields CASSLDSGAGGEKLFF.

The V and J genes are TRBV2 and TRBJ2-7, with TRBD1 matching over 11 bases. CDR1 and CDR2 (germline): SNHLY, FYNNEI. The CDR3 has 16 amino acids. V was pared by 3 bases and J by 3 bases, with 7 bases of the junction left unmatched. CDR3 sequence (DNA): TGTGCCAGCAGTGATGTCTATGGGACAGGGGGCTACGAGCAGTACTTC. This gives the protein CASSDVYGTGGYEQYF.

V and J are TRBV7-9 and TRBJ2-1, with 9 bases fitting TRBD2. CDR1 and CDR2 (germline): SEHNR, FQNEAQ (reference sequence). This CDR3 is built from 17 residues. J lost 1 base, V lost 1 base, and 5 bases had no gene match. In nucleotides, the CDR3 is TGTGCCAGCAGCTTAGGTCCTAGCGGGATGTCCTACAATGAGCAGTTCTTC. It translates to CASSLGPSGMSYNEQFF.

The V and J genes are TRBV30 and TRBJ2-7; 8 bases fit TRBD1. The germline gives CDR1 GTSNPN, CDR2 SVGIG (reference sequence). This CDR3 has 12 amino acids. The V segment lost 5 bases and the J segment 6 bases; nucleotides outside the gene matches: 6. The CDR3 nucleotides are TGTGCCTGGGACAGGGGTACGGGCGAGCAGTACTTC. It codes for CAWDRGTGEQYF.

V and J are TRBV4-3 and TRBJ2-7; D is ambiguous. CDR1 and CDR2 (germline): LGHNA, YSLEER. Deletions cut 1 base from V and 0 bases from J, with 10 bases between. The CDR3 spans 15 residues. CDR3 residues: CASSQAASSSYEQYF. For the CDR3, the DNA is TGCGCCAGCAGCCAAGCGGCGTCCTCCTCCTACGAGCAGTACTTC.

V gene TRBV7-9 combines with J gene TRBJ1-4; D unclear. The CDR3 has 12 residues. V lost 3 bases and J 6 bases, leaving 5 bases between the germline ends. CDR1 and CDR2 from the germline V gene are SEHNR and FQNEAQ (reference sequence). The CDR3 DNA sequence: TGTGCCAGCAGCTTTGCCTATGAAAAACTGTTTTTT. This codes for CASSFAYEKLFF.

The gene calls are TRBV7-9 and TRBJ2-1; D remains unclear. The germline CDR1 and CDR2 sequences are SEHNR and FQNEAQ (reference sequence). The germline V and J ends were trimmed by 5 bases and 7 bases, with 12 bases remaining between them. The CDR3 consists of 13 residues. The CDR3 nucleotides read TGTGCCAGCAGCCCTGAGTTGGTTAATGAGCAGTTCTTC. This gives the protein CASSPELVNEQFF.

The chain recombines TRBV19 with TRBJ1-1; 10 positions match TRBD1. Germline V gene lookup returns CDR1 LNHDA and CDR2 SQIVND (reference sequence). The CDR3 spans 12 residues. V shed 9 bases and J 4 bases; nucleotides not matched to a gene: 2. DNA for the CDR3: TGTGCCAGCAGGACAGGGGGCACTGAAGCTTTCTTT. This translates into CASRTGGTEAFF.

The chain couples TRBV27 to TRBJ1-1, with a possible D match to TRBD1 (6 bases). This CDR3 has 14 residues. Deletions cut 8 bases from V and 4 bases from J, with 17 bases between. The germline gives CDR1 MNHEY, CDR2 SMNVEV (reference sequence). Here the CDR3 DNA reads TGTGCCAGCGGCGAGCCCCAAGGGGGCACTGAAGCTTTCTTT. Translating it yields CASGEPQGGTEAFF.

The CDR3, as DNA: TGTGCCAGTAGTAGCTTCCAGGGCTGGGGGCACCATGAAGCTTTCTTT. This sequence encodes CASSSFQGWGHHEAFF. The rearrangement joins TRBV19 to TRBJ1-1, with a possible D match to TRBD1 (6 bases). Germline values: CDR1 LNHDA, CDR2 SQIVND (reference sequence). The V gene lost 4 bases and the J gene lost 7 bases, with 22 bases spanning the gap. This CDR3 is 16 amino acids long.

This clonotype was seen a handful of times. J is TRBJ2-7 and V is TRBV14; tentatively, D is TRBD2 (5 bases). The V end lost 3 bases, the J end lost 0 bases, and 9 bases lay between the germline ends. The germline gives CDR1 SGHDN, CDR2 FVKESK. The CDR3 contains 14 residues. CDR3 region: CASSQPGSSYEQYF. CDR3 in DNA: TGTGCCAGCAGCCAGCCGGGGAGCTCCTACGAGCAGTACTTC.

On this clonotype: The CDR3 end shows no conserved phenylalanine or tryptophan, and so a read error is likely. The rearrangement joins TRBV12-3 or TRBV12-4 to TRBJ1-1; maybe TRBD1 (5 bases). The CDR3 length is 14 residues. The germline V and J ends were trimmed by 4 bases and 1 base, with 10 bases remaining between them. The CDR3, as DNA: TGTGCCAGCAGTTCGTATAGGGGGAACACTGAAGCTTTCGTT. As protein: CASSSYRGNTEAFV.